The entry that follows covers one T cell receptor (beta chain) sequence. No antigen is known for it. Trimming stripped 0 bases from V and 4 bases from J, with 10 bases between. The CDR3 contains 14 residues. Germline-derived CDR1 and CDR2 are SGHRS and YFSETQ. These data are taken from a study of beta chain features in type 1 diabetes. Study results and limitations: Moderately but significantly shorter TCRB CDR3s were found in Type 1 diabetes patients in all four CD4+ subsets.

The study reverse transcribed the entire isolated RNA, so it sequenced expressed TCRB transcripts. Data came from immunoSEQ multiplex PCR; TCRdb stores just in-frame clones and leaves some out. Among approximately 70,000 clones, roughly 49% were seen once, and the ten largest hold around 0.7%. The sequence came from a man younger than 45 with type 1 diabetes. V usage is TRBV5-1 and J usage is TRBJ2-5; possible D gene TRBD1, 6 bases. Sequenced material: central memory CD4+ T cells from blood. CDR3 bases: TGCGCCAGCAGCTTGGGCACAGGGTCAGAGACCCAGTACTTC. Its protein is CASSLGTGSETQYF.